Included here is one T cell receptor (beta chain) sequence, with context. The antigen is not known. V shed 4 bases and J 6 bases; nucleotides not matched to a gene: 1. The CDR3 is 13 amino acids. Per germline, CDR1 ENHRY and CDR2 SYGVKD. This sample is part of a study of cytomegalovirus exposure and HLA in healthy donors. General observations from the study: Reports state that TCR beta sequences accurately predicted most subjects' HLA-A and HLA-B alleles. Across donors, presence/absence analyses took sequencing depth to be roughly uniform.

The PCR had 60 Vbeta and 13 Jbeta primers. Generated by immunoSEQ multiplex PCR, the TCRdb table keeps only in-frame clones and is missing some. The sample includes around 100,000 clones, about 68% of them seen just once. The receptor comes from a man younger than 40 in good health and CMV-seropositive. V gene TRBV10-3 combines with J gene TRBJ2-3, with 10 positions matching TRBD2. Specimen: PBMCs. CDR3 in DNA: TGTGCCATCAGTGGGACTAGCGGTGATACGCAGTATTTT. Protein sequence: CAISGTSGDTQYF.